This TCR beta chain is drawn from a study of identifying expanded T cells in peripheral blood. Findings of the study overall: Across healthy donors, higher total template counts meant significantly greater roughly two-week count variance. Over approximately two and four weeks, about 15 and 19 clones changed, versus around 1.1 between replicates.

Regarding this clone: What it recognizes is unknown.

Libraries were prepared by immunoSEQ multiplex PCR; TCRdb keeps only in-frame clonotypes and omits some of them. The profile shows about 100,000 clones, 80% to 90% of them singletons. This receptor was taken from a person aged 18 to 69 in good health. Sequencing was done on a sample of blood.

CDR3 in DNA: TGTGCCAGCAGCCCCGACTCTACCGTCGGACATGAGCAGTTCTTC. Translating it yields CASSPDSTVGHEQFF. The V and J genes are TRBV7-3 and TRBJ2-1, with no clear D. V lost 5 bases and J 8 bases, leaving 19 bases between the germline ends. The germline gives CDR1 SGHTA, CDR2 FQGTGA. The CDR3 runs to 15 residues.